Sequencing of this T cell receptor (beta chain) was carried out in a study of lymphopenia after photon versus proton radiotherapy. The study, taken as a whole, reports: Proton therapy kept repertoires fairly stable, unlike photons, which gained effector/memory cells. Survival link was tested only in deceased patients; proton benefit remains a possibility. After lymphocyte nadir, photon-treated repertoires showed oligoclonal expansion, especially CD8+ Temra.

This clone was observed once. The antigen is undetermined. Using immunoSEQ multiplex PCR, the repertoire was profiled, and TCRdb retains in-frame clones only, with some absent. The sample consists of roughly 18,000 clones, roughly nine tenths of them appearing once. CDR1 and CDR2 from the germline V gene are MNHEY and SVGAGI. Trimming cost V 8 bases and J 2 bases; bases outside gene matches: 9. The CDR3 runs 14 residues. The specimen was peripheral blood, collected from a patient treated with photon-based radiotherapy. The chain carries TRBV6-5 and TRBJ2-7, with 7 bases matching TRBD2. This sequence was found in a woman aged 40 to 50 with cholangiocarcinoma. This CDR3 is CASWPGGVPYEQYF. CDR3 DNA: TGTGCCAGCTGGCCGGGGGGAGTACCCTACGAGCAGTACTTC.